The next 25 T cell receptor beta chains were all read from a single sample in a study of siplizumab effects on memory and regulatory T cells. TCRdb keeps only in-frame clones here, not all; method: immunoSEQ multiplex PCR. The sample consists of some 96,000 clones, 85% to 95% of them appearing once. The sequenced material came from non-Treg CD4+ T cells sorted from blood. Source of these receptors: a human donor in good health.

This clone was seen only once. The rearrangement links TRBV6-1 to TRBJ1-1; D is ambiguous. V was pared by 4 bases and J by 6 bases, with 12 bases between. The CDR3 length is 13 residues. CDR1 is MNHNS and CDR2 is SASEGT in the germline V gene. CDR3 DNA: TGTGCCAGCAGTGGTACACGGTTCTCTGAAGCTTTCTTT. It specifies CASSGTRFSEAFF.

This clone was picked up one time. The chain employs TRBV5-4 and TRBJ1-2; perhaps TRBD1 as D (5 bases). The CDR3 extends over 14 amino acids. The V end lost 0 bases, the J end lost 3 bases, and 9 bases lay between the germline ends. Germline V gene data show CDR1 as SGHNT and CDR2 as YYREEE (reference sequence). The CDR3, as DNA: TGTGCCAGCAGCTTGGACGCGACAGACTATGGCTACACCTTC. Translated: CASSLDATDYGYTF. The full variable domain, its missing parts supplied by reference TRBV5-4 and TRBJ1-2, is ETGVTQSPTHLIKTRGQQVTLRCSSQSGHNTVSWYQQALGQGPQFIFQYYREEENGRGNFPPRFSGLQFPNYSSELNVNALELDDSALYLCASSLDATDYGYTFGSGTRLTVV.

The gene calls are TRBV10-3 and TRBJ2-2; TRBD1 matches 9 bases. This CDR3 has 14 amino acids. The germline V gene has CDR1 ENHRY and CDR2 SYGVKD. With 8 bases clipped from V and 3 bases from J, the junction kept 4 bases outside the gene matches. The CDR3 nucleotides are TGTGCCATCGGACAGGGGAGGGACACCGGGGAGCTGTTTTTT. Translation: CAIGQGRDTGELFF.

The genes are TRBV18 and TRBJ2-5; 7 nucleotides agree with TRBD1. CDR1 and CDR2 from the germline V gene are KGHSH and LQKENI. The J segment lost 0 bases and the V segment lost 3 bases, leaving 1 base of the junction unmatched. The CDR3 has 14 amino acids. In DNA, the CDR3 is TGTGCCAGCTCACCGACAGGGAACCAAGAGACCCAGTACTTC. Translation gives CASSPTGNQETQYF.

A single count supports this clone. This chain joins TRBV5-1 and TRBJ2-5; D could derive from TRBD1 or TRBD2 (5 bases each). Trimming left V 1 base short and J 5 bases short, with 18 bases between. The CDR3 covers 16 residues. Germline CDR1 and CDR2: SGHRS and YFSETQ. CDR3 sequence: CASSLHPVRGDETQYF. The CDR3 bases are TGCGCCAGCAGCTTGCACCCTGTGAGGGGCGACGAGACCCAGTACTTC.

The chain joins TRBV10-3 to TRBJ2-1; TRBD2 aligns across 8 bases. This CDR3 has 13 residues. CDR1 ENHRY and CDR2 SYGVKD come from the germline V gene. V was clipped by 4 bases and J by 5 bases; unmatched bases: 1. The CDR3 reads CAISGTSNNEQFF. In DNA form, the CDR3 reads TGTGCCATCAGTGGGACTAGCAACAATGAGCAGTTCTTC.

The sample holds one count of this clone. The V and J genes are TRBV11-3 and TRBJ2-7; D is uncertain. Trimming removed 5 bases from V and 6 bases from J, with 17 bases in between. The V gene's germline CDR1 is SGHNT and CDR2 YENEEA. The CDR3 runs 14 residues. The CDR3 here is CASSPLRSSSEQYF. CDR3 DNA: TGTGCCAGCAGCCCCTTGAGAAGCTCGTCCGAGCAGTACTTC.

The rearrangement links TRBV6-1 to TRBJ2-1, with D possibly TRBD1 on 6 matching bases. CDR3 length: 14 residues. Trimming pared 4 bases from V and 5 bases from J, leaving 12 bases between. The germline CDR1 and CDR2 sequences are MNHNS and SASEGT. CDR3 sequence: CASSAKTGHNEQFF. Here the CDR3 DNA reads TGTGCCAGCAGTGCAAAGACAGGCCACAATGAGCAGTTCTTC.

The chain combines TRBV29-1 with TRBJ1-5, with D perhaps TRBD1 (6 bases). The CDR3 covers 14 residues. Trimming removed 2 bases at V and 3 bases at J, with 11 bases between. Germline lookup yields CDR1 SQVTM and CDR2 ANQGSEA. CDR3 sequence reads: CSVETGGTNQPQHF. DNA of the CDR3: TGCAGCGTTGAAACGGGGGGCACCAATCAGCCCCAGCATTTT.

This chain's CDR3 is CASSLMTSYEQYF. In nucleotides, the CDR3 is TGTGCCAGCAGCTTAATGACCTCCTACGAGCAGTACTTC. The chain is built from TRBV7-9 and TRBJ2-7; no clear D. The CDR3 totals 13 residues. Between the trimmed V and J ends, which lost 2 bases and 0 bases, there was a span of 5 bases. The germline gives CDR1 SEHNR, CDR2 FQNEAQ (reference sequence).

V and J are TRBV6-5 and TRBJ2-7; 10 positions match TRBD2. V gave up 6 bases and J gave up 6 bases; unmatched junction bases: 11. The CDR3 loop spans 15 amino acids. Germline-derived CDR1 and CDR2 are MNHEY and SVGAGI. The CDR3 spells CASSLDTSGALEQYF. CDR3 sequence (DNA): TGTGCCAGCAGCCTTGATACTAGCGGGGCACTCGAGCAGTACTTC.

This sequence joins TRBV7-3 and TRBJ2-1; perhaps TRBD1 as D (6 bases). V dropped 3 bases and J dropped 12 bases, with 27 bases sitting between them. CDR1 and CDR2 (germline): SGHTA, FQGTGA. The CDR3 extends over 17 amino acids. The CDR3 protein is CASSLIASEQGRGVQFF. The CDR3 DNA is TGTGCCAGCAGCTTGATCGCCAGCGAACAGGGTCGGGGTGTGCAGTTCTTC. The complete variable domain, with remaining parts taken from reference TRBV7-3 and TRBJ2-1, reads GAGVSQTPSNKVTEKGKYVELRCDPISGHTALYWYRQSLGQGPEFLIYFQGTGAADDSGLPNDRFFAVRPEGSVSTLKIQRTERGDSAVYLCASSLIASEQGRGVQFFGPGTRLTVL.

The chain links TRBV27 to TRBJ1-6; D is ambiguous. Germline values: CDR1 MNHEY, CDR2 SMNVEV (reference sequence). V was clipped by 5 bases and J by 0 bases, with 8 bases between them. This CDR3 is 15 amino acids long. The CDR3 sequence is CASSRKSSYNSPLHF. In DNA form, the CDR3 reads TGTGCCAGCAGTAGAAAGAGCTCCTATAATTCACCCCTCCACTTT.

The rearrangement joins TRBV6-5 to TRBJ1-6, with TRBD1 as a possible D gene (5 bases). V dropped 0 bases and J dropped 6 bases, with 12 bases sitting between them. Germline V gene data show CDR1 as MNHEY and CDR2 as SVGAGI. This CDR3 region has 16 residues. CDR3 sequence (DNA): TGTGCCAGCAGTTACTCGTTCCAGGGAGGTAATTCACCCCTCCACTTT. Residues: CASSYSFQGGNSPLHF.

The gene calls are TRBV28 and TRBJ1-2; D gene ambiguous. The length of the CDR3 is 16 residues. Germline loops: CDR1 MDHEN, CDR2 SYDVKM. Trimming removed 3 bases from V and 4 bases from J, with 18 bases in between. CDR3 sequence: CASSFLSALEGYGYTF. DNA for the CDR3: TGTGCCAGCAGTTTTCTATCCGCGCTGGAGGGCTATGGCTACACCTTC.

The chain couples TRBV6-5 to TRBJ2-3, with 9 bases matching TRBD2. The germline V gene encodes CDR1 MNHEY and CDR2 SVGAGI. The J segment lost 4 bases and the V segment lost 0 bases, leaving 5 bases of the junction unmatched. The CDR3 has 16 amino acids. The chain's CDR3 is CASSYSGSGSPDTQYF. The CDR3 DNA is TGTGCCAGCAGTTACTCGGGTAGCGGGAGCCCAGATACGCAGTATTTT.

This clone was counted a single time. The gene calls are TRBV9 and TRBJ1-2; D not resolved. Germline assignment: CDR1 SGDLS and CDR2 YYNGEE. The V and J ends lost 0 bases and 8 bases respectively, with 14 bases between them. The CDR3 is 14 amino acids. DNA of the CDR3: TGTGCCAGCAGCGTAGCTGTTTCCGGGGAAGGCTACACCTTC. The encoded protein is CASSVAVSGEGYTF.

This clone came up once. This chain's CDR3 is CASSGGTSLEAFF. Written as DNA, the CDR3 is TGTGCCAGCAGTGGCGGGACCTCTCTTGAAGCTTTCTTT. The chain has TRBV6-1 and TRBJ1-1; tentatively, D is TRBD1 (5 bases). CDR1 is MNHNS, CDR2 SASEGT, per germline. With 4 bases removed from V and 7 bases from J, the gap between germline ends came to 13 bases. This CDR3 contains 13 residues.

V and J are TRBV5-4 and TRBJ2-7; no firm D call. Germline CDR1 is SGHNT and CDR2 is YYREEE (reference sequence). This CDR3 is 10 amino acids long. CDR3 DNA sequence: TGTGCCAGCAGCCCGGCCTGCTTTATTGTC. It is translated as CASSPACFIV.

This clone showed up just once. The chain combines TRBV14 with TRBJ2-7; 7 bases are shared with TRBD1. The CDR3 contains 14 residues. With 1 base clipped from V and 4 bases from J, the junction kept 4 bases outside the gene matches. Germline loops: CDR1 SGHDN, CDR2 FVKESK. The CDR3 loop is CASSQGQGGYEQYF. The CDR3 coding sequence is TGTGCCAGCAGCCAAGGACAGGGTGGTTACGAGCAGTACTTC.

The chain has TRBV2 and TRBJ2-5; no clear D gene. The CDR3 has 13 amino acids. From germline, CDR1 is SNHLY and CDR2 FYNNEI. Deletions cut 5 bases from V and 5 bases from J, with 12 bases between. The CDR3 reads CASSPRSRETQYF. CDR3 DNA: TGTGCCAGCAGTCCAAGATCCCGGGAGACCCAGTACTTC.

The CDR3 region is CTSSLTSGRRGPGELFF. The CDR3 coding sequence is TGCACCAGCAGCCTCACTAGCGGGAGACGAGGGCCCGGGGAGCTGTTTTTT. The chain couples TRBV1 to TRBJ2-2; the tabulated D call, TRBD2, remains unverified against the DNA. TRBV1 is designated a pseudogene. The CDR3 is 17 residues long.

The gene calls are TRBV9 and TRBJ2-2; TRBD2 aligns across 12 bases. CDR1 and CDR2 (germline): SGDLS, YYNGEE. The CDR3 runs to 18 residues. Unmatched junction bases numbered 11, after V lost 4 bases and J lost 4 bases. CDR3 nucleotides: TGTGCCAGCAGCCCAGGACTAGCGGGATCCCTGGGCACCGGGGAGCTGTTTTTT. It codes for CASSPGLAGSLGTGELFF.

V usage is TRBV4-1 and J usage is TRBJ1-3, with D possibly TRBD1 on 5 matching bases. Trimming stripped 0 bases from V and 2 bases from J, with 11 bases between. This CDR3 has 16 amino acids. Germline V CDR1 and CDR2: MGHRA, YSYEKL. The CDR3 here is CASSQEGRGAGNTIYF. CDR3 coding DNA: TGCGCCAGCAGCCAAGAGGGCCGGGGGGCTGGAAACACCATATATTTT.

The chain combines TRBV6-5 with TRBJ1-2; D unclear. Between the trimmed V and J ends, which lost 8 bases and 4 bases, there was a span of 14 bases. The CDR3 totals 13 residues. The germline V gene encodes CDR1 MNHEY and CDR2 SVGAGI. Here the CDR3 reads CASHMPGTYGYTF. In DNA form, the CDR3 reads TGTGCCAGCCACATGCCAGGAACCTATGGCTACACCTTC.